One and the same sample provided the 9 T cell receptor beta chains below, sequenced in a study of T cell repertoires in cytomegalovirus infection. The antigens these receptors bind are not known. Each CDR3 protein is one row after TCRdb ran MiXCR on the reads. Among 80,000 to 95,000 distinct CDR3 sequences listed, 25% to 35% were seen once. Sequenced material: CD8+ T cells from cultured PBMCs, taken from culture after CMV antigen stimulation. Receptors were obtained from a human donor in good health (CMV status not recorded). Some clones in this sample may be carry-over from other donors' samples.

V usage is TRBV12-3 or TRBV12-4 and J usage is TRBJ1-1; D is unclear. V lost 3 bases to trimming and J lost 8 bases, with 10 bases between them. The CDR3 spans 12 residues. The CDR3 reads CASSFDGEEAFF. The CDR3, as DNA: TGTGCCAGCAGTTTTGACGGGGAAGAAGCTTTCTTT.

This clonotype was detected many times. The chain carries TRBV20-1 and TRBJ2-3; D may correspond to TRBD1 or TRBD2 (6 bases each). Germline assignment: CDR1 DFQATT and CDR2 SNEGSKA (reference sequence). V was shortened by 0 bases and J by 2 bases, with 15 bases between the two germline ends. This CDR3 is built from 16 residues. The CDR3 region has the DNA TGCAGTGCTAGAGATGGGGGCGGGGTCTACACAGATACGCAGTATTTT. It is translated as CSARDGGGVYTDTQYF.

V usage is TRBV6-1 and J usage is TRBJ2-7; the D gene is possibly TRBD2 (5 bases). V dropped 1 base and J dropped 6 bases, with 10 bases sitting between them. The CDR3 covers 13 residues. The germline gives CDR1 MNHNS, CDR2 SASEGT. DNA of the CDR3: TGTGCCAGCAGTGAAGTGTTGGCGGGCGAGCAGTACTTC. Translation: CASSEVLAGEQYF.

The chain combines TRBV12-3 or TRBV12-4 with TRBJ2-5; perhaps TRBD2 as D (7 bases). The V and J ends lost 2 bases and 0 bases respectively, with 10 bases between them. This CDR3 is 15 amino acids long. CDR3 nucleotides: TGTGCCAGCAGTTTAAAGGGGGGGTACCAAGAGACCCAGTACTTC. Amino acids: CASSLKGGYQETQYF.

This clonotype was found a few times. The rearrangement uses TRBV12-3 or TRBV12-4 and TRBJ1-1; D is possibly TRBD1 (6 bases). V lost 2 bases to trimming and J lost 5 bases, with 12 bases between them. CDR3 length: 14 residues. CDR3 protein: CASSLMGARTEAFF. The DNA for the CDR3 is TGTGCCAGCAGTTTAATGGGGGCGCGGACTGAAGCTTTCTTT.

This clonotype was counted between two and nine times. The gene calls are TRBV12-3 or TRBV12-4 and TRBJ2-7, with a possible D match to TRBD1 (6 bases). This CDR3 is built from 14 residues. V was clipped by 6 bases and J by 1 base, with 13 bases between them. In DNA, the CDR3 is TGTGCCAGCAGCCCACAGGGTTTGTCCTACGAGCAGTACTTC. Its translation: CASSPQGLSYEQYF.

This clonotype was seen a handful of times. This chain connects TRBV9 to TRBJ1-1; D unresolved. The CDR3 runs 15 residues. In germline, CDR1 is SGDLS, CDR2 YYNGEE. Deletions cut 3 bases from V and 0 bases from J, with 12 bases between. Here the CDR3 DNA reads TGTGCCAGCAGCGCTTACTCAAATATGAACACTGAAGCTTTCTTT. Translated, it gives CASSAYSNMNTEAFF.

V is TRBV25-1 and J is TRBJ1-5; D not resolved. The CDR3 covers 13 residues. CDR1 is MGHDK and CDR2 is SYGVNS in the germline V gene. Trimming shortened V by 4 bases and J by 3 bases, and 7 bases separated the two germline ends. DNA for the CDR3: TGTGCCAGCAGTGCGGGGTTCAATCAGCCCCAGCATTTT. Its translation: CASSAGFNQPQHF.

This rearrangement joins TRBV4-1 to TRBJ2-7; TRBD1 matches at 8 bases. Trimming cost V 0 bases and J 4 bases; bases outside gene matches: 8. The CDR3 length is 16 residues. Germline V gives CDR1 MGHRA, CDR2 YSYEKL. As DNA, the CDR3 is TGCGCCAGCAGCCAAGATTCCCGGGACAGGTCGTACGAGCAGTACTTC. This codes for CASSQDSRDRSYEQYF.